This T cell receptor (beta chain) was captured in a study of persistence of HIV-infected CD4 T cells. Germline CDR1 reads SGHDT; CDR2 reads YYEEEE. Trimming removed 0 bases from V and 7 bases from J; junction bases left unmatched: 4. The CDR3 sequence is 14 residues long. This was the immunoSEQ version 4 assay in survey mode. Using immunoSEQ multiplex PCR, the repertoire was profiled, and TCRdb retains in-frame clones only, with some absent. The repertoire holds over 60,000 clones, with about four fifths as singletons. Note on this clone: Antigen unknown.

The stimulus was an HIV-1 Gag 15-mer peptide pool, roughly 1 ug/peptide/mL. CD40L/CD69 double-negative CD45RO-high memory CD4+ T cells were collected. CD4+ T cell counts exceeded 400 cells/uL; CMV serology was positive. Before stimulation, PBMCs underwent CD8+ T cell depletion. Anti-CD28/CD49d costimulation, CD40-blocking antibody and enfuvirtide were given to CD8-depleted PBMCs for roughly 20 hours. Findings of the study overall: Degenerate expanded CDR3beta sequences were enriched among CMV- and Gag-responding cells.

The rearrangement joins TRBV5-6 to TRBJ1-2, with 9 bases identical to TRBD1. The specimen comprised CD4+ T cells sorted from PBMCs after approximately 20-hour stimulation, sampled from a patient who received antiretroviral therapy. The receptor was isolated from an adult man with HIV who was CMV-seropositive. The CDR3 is CASSLGQTGGGYTF. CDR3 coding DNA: TGTGCCAGCAGCTTGGGACAGACAGGGGGTGGCTACACCTTC. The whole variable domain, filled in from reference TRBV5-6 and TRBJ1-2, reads DAGVTQSPTHLIKTRGQQVTLRCSPKSGHDTVSWYQQALGQGPQFIFQYYEEEERQRGNFPDRFSGHQFPNYSSELNVNALLLGDSALYLCASSLGQTGGGYTFGSGTRLTVV.